The present entry profiles one T cell receptor beta chain with its context. Its antigen has not been determined. The conserved phenylalanine or tryptophan is not found at the CDR3 terminus, so this likely reflects a read error. This sample is part of a study of blood T cells in healthy people across ages (dated by TCRdb to the mid-2010s). The study in broad terms: In model experiments, roughly one uniquely barcoded TCR beta cDNA molecule per two T cells was captured by template switching. For two donors (one aged 18 to 30 and one aged 80 or older), the study analyzed two additional independent replicas of 1 million unique cDNA reads from the same blood draw. Donors were grouped into four age groups: young (average 16 years), middle-aged (39), aged (62) and long-lived (about 82). Using deep sequencing normalized with unique cDNA molecular identifiers, the study measured how TCR beta repertoire diversity changes with age.

CDR1 and CDR2 are drawn from the germline V gene: SGHTA, FQGNSA. V loses 1 base of germline sequence and J loses 0 bases, and the interval between the two ends is 9 bases. The CDR3 has 15 amino acids, counting both end residues. Of the read, only the CDR3 DNA is kept; its 45 bases are in frame from base 1. Receptor libraries were prepared by 5' RACE. Sequencing was performed on an Illumina HiSeq 2500. A second PCR of about 6 to 11 cycles was performed with a sample-barcoded 5' primer and a J-beta primer mix. A template-switch 5' adaptor carrying 12 random nucleotides introduced a unique molecular identifier onto each TCR beta cDNA molecule. Each sample yielded at least 3 million CDR3-containing paired-end reads. First-strand cDNA synthesis was performed from all RNA using the Mint cDNA synthesis kit, with priming by a TRBC-specific oligonucleotide. Following uracil-DNA glycosylase treatment, all cDNA underwent a first 18-cycle PCR with the universal primers M1SS and BC2_uni_R. As for how the authors treated the data: For normalization, 1 million high-quality reads were randomly selected from each sample, with every read carrying a distinct molecular identifier. Instead of being binned into consensus sequences, reads that shared molecular identifiers were thrown out. MiTCR, set to a Q25 quality threshold and the strictest error-elimination algorithm, was used for CDR3 identification, clonotype clustering and error correction. Lower-bound total TCR beta diversity was estimated with a nonparametric unseen species model using Euler transformation. TCRdb trimmed public reads at Q25 via fastp, called clones via MiXCR and kept in-frame beta chains. Each record represents a unique CDR3 protein, reported with the most common genes and DNA among its rows. These V and J calls originate from TCRdb's pipeline instead of the authors' own analysis. In this sample the table shows about 930,000 distinct CDR3 sequences, 25% to 35% of which occur a single time. About a tenth of the sample lies in the top ten.

The donors were some 36 Caucasian individuals from Russia, aged 6 to 90 years, who were systemically healthy. Each donor gave approximately 9.3 milliliters of peripheral blood, collected into EDTA-treated Vacutainer tubes. PBMCs were isolated by Ficoll-Paque density-gradient centrifugation, with at least 7 million obtained per sample. Total RNA, at least 6 micrograms per sample, was extracted from PBMCs with Trizol reagent. The percentages of naive CD45RAhigh/CD27high T cells were determined by flow cytometry on a PBMC aliquot from every donor. Results and caveats for the whole study, not just this receptor: Compared with the aged group, the long-lived group had more naive CD4+ T cells, fewer expanded clones and increased TCR diversity, suggesting age selection. Estimates of total diversity based on one million sequenced T cells were regarded as lower bounds and as underestimates. There was a strong correlation between observed TCR beta diversity and the percentage of naive T cells measured by flow cytometry. The CMV infection status of donors was not known, potentially confounding age-related changes in expanded clonotypes. Since profiling was done on bulk unsorted PBMCs, naive and antigen-experienced compartments could not be conclusively compared. Observed TCR beta diversity per million T cells fell roughly linearly with age, and a significant reduction was already apparent by age about 38.

The data also belong to a second study, concerning T cells of mothers and their children. The second study's paper adds: The donors were nine systemically healthy Caucasian individuals, made up of three mothers and their six children. cDNA synthesis used all of the extracted RNA, with roughly 1.5 ug of RNA in each 15 ul reaction. Sample barcodes and 2-4 random nucleotides were added via the M1S primer in the second PCR. More than 9 million TCR beta CDR3 reads were obtained from each mother, and some 3.3 million reads were obtained from each child. TCR recombination output is similarly shaped by thymic selection in related and unrelated pairs, with a minor effect exerted by inherited differences. Normalized repertoire overlap was always slightly but never significantly higher in related than unrelated mother-child pairs. No persistent microchimeric T cell clones were detected, at a sensitivity of approximately 100 clones per million clonotypes. To look for features that set related mother-child pairs apart from unrelated individuals, the researchers ran deep NGS to compare the TCR beta repertoires of mothers and children. The mean age was 40 +/- 4 years for the mothers and approximately 11 +/- 4 years for the children. Libraries were sequenced on Illumina HiSeq 2000 with 100+100 nt paired-end reads after adapter ligation with NEBNext reagents. To avoid cross-contamination, the mother libraries and the child libraries were prepared a month apart and sequenced in separate runs. Between roughly 450,000 and 2,200,000 distinct TCR beta clonotypes were identified per donor. Naive TCR beta clonotypes were estimated from low-frequency clonotypes matched to each donor's FACS-determined naive share, without sorting.

This sequence originates from a woman between 40 and 55 years old in good health. The sequenced sample consisted of blood. The chain couples TRBV7-2 to TRBJ1-1; a tentative D call is TRBD1 (6 bases match). This receptor has the CDR3 CASSLGGQMNTEAFC. The sequenced DNA: TGTGCCAGCAGCTTAGGCGGACAGATGAACACTGAAGCTTTCTGT.